The next 8 T cell receptor beta chains were all read from a single sample in a study of T cells in Graves' hyperthyroidism and ophthalmopathy. The source material, RNA transcripts, was used to amplify TCR beta CDR3 regions. In the first-round RT-PCR of the TCR CDR3, the HTBI primer set was used. From the multiplex PCR reads, TCRdb called clonotypes with MiXCR, one entry per CDR3 protein. The data contain hundreds of thousands of distinct CDR3 sequences, around 15% of them seen just once; the ten biggest clones take up approximately 15%. The sequenced material came from blood. The origin of the receptors is a woman aged 40 to 55 with Graves' hyperthyroidism.

This clonotype occurred a few times. This sequence may be a read error, since a much larger clone differs from it by one base. The CDR3 loop is CASSSGRGLRTDAQYF. The DNA of the CDR3 is TGTGCCAGCAGCTCGGGCCGGGGTCTCCGCACAGATGCGCAGTATTTT. V usage is TRBV7-2 and J usage is TRBJ2-3; possible D gene TRBD2, 5 bases. CDR3 length: 16 residues. Germline CDR1 and CDR2: SGHTA and FQGNSA.

This clonotype was seen a handful of times. The chain carries TRBV5-1 and TRBJ1-5; D is perhaps TRBD1 (6 bases). V was pared by 0 bases and J by 6 bases, with 10 bases between. CDR3 length: 14 amino acids. CDR1 and CDR2 (germline): SGHRS, YFSETQ. The CDR3 here is CASSLDRESQPQHF. The CDR3 coding sequence is TGCGCCAGCAGCTTGGACAGGGAAAGTCAGCCCCAGCATTTT.

In regard to this clonotype: A much larger clone lies one base from this, so it may be a read error. The chain uses TRBV5-1 and TRBJ2-2; D remains ambiguous. The V end was cut by 4 bases, the J end by 0 bases, with 10 bases between. The germline V gene has CDR1 SGHRS and CDR2 YFSETQ. CDR3 length: 15 residues. CDR3 loop: CASSEARANTGELFF. The CDR3 nucleotides are TGCGCCAGCAGCGAGGCTAGGGCGAACACCGGGGAGCTGTTTTTT.

The chain has TRBV6-1 and TRBJ1-1, with D perhaps TRBD1 (5 bases). V lost 7 bases and J 4 bases, leaving 19 bases between the germline ends. CDR3 length: 15 residues. Germline assignment: CDR1 MNHNS and CDR2 SASEGT. In DNA form, the CDR3 reads TGTGCCAGCAAGAATAAGGAGGGGCTCACCACTGAAGCTTTCTTT. As protein: CASKNKEGLTTEAFF.

CDR3 protein: CASRRETGTSVQRDTQYF. The CDR3 DNA reads TGTGCCAGCAGGCGAGAAACCGGGACTAGCGTACAGAGGGATACGCAGTATTTT. V and J are TRBV28 and TRBJ2-3; 10 nucleotides align to TRBD2. V trimming: 6 bases; J trimming: 6 bases; junction bases outside the gene matches: 18. This CDR3 has 18 amino acids. The germline gives CDR1 MDHEN, CDR2 SYDVKM.

This clonotype has only one observation. The chain links TRBV9 to TRBJ1-4; D uncertain. Deletions cut 0 bases from V and 5 bases from J, with 8 bases between. This CDR3 has 14 amino acids. In germline, CDR1 is SGDLS, CDR2 YYNGEE. CDR3: CASSVGLSNEKLFF. In nucleotides, the CDR3 is TGTGCCAGCAGCGTAGGTCTGAGCAATGAAAAACTGTTTTTT. The complete variable domain, with remaining parts taken from reference TRBV9 and TRBJ1-4, reads DSGVTQTPKHLITATGQRVTLRCSPRSGDLSVYWYQQSLDQGLQFLIQYYNGEERAKGNILERFSAQQFPDLHSELNLSSLELGDSALYFCASSVGLSNEKLFFGSGTQLSVL.

The chain is built from TRBV3-1 and TRBJ2-7; 10 nucleotides match TRBD2. Trimming took 3 bases from V and 7 from J; bases not matched to a gene: 6. Germline loops: CDR1 LGHDT, CDR2 YNNKEL (reference sequence). CDR3 length equals 14 residues. DNA of the CDR3: TGTGCCAGCAGCCAGGTAGCGGGAGGAAGGGAGCAGTACTTC. Translating gives CASSQVAGGREQYF.

The CDR3 DNA sequence: TGCGCCAGCAGCTCGACTAGCGGGGTTTGGGAGACCCAGTACTTC. Amino acid sequence: CASSSTSGVWETQYF. This chain joins TRBV5-1 and TRBJ2-5, with 11 bases matching TRBD2. The CDR3 spans 15 residues. Germline-derived CDR1 and CDR2 are SGHRS and YFSETQ. Unmatched junction bases numbered 6, after V lost 3 bases and J lost 5 bases.